This T cell receptor (beta chain) was sequenced during a study of cytomegalovirus exposure and HLA in healthy donors. Amplification used 60 Vbeta primers and 13 Jbeta primers. Clones were read by immunoSEQ multiplex PCR, and TCRdb kept only the in-frame ones, dropping some. The sample lists approximately 260,000 clones, about 90% occurring once. Notes on this clone: Relative to the germline gene, one junction end is altered; a read error may explain this.

This CDR3 region has 14 residues. The germline V gene encodes CDR1 SSHAT and CDR2 FNYEAQ (reference sequence). The sequence derives from a girl aged 2-15 years in good health and CMV-seronegative. The chain employs TRBV7-7 and TRBJ2-5; weak D call: TRBD2 (6 bases). The source material was PBMCs. CDR3 residues: CASSSDYFQETQYF. The CDR3 nucleotides read TGTGCTAGCAGCTCGGACTACTTTCAAGAGACCCAGTACTTC.